This TCR beta chain was sequenced during a study of memory CD4+ T cells and cytomegalovirus serostatus. Findings of the study overall: Suggested: most of the CMV-linked TCR signature lies in CD4+ memory cells. A US-trained random forest predicted CMV serostatus with median AUC around 0.9.

Single viable CD3+CD4+CD8-CD45RO+ cells were sorted as the memory CD4+ T cells. In regard to this clone: Its antigen is not known. Distinct nucleotide sequences in the sample also encode this CDR3.

As processed by the authors: Out-of-frame sequences were removed, leaving roughly 2,200,000 distinct TCRbeta sequences. Sequencing was performed with immunoSEQ multiplex PCR; in TCRdb, only in-frame clones are kept and a portion is missing. D and trimming were read from the DNA, whereas the V and J calls and clone size are those reported in that table. This table holds tens of thousands of clones, about 70% found once. V dropped 2 bases and J dropped 0 bases, with 5 bases sitting between them. The germline gives CDR1 SGHRS, CDR2 YFSETQ. This CDR3 comprises 13 residues. V and J are TRBV5-1 and TRBJ1-1, with no clear D. The source of this sequence is an adult in good health and CMV-seropositive. The sequenced sample was memory CD4+ T cells from blood. This CDR3 is CASSLDVNTEAFF. The CDR3 DNA reads TGCGCCAGCAGCTTAGACGTGAACACTGAAGCTTTCTTT.